This T cell receptor (beta chain) is from a study of shared clonotypes between healthy human individuals. Profiled with immunoSEQ multiplex PCR; TCRdb holds only in-frame clones, not every one. The sample contains about 2.5 million clones, just under 95% of which appear only once. The germline CDR1 and CDR2 sequences are SGHNT and YYREEE (reference sequence). V gave up 3 bases and J gave up 5 bases; unmatched junction bases: 18. The CDR3 is made up of 18 amino acids. The V call is TRBV5-4, the J call TRBJ2-5, with TRBD2 matching 8 bases. Sequenced input: naive CD4+ T cells from PBMCs. Indicated subset: CD45RA+ positively selected. The receptor comes from a man aged 18 to 30 in good health. Some clones in this sample may be carry-over from other donors' samples. The CDR3 nucleotides are TGTGCCAGCAGCTGGGGATTTGCGGGGGGAGAATCGAGGGAGACCCAGTACTTC. Translation gives CASSWGFAGGESRETQYF.